This entry is about one T cell receptor beta chain. Sequenced by immunoSEQ multiplex PCR; TCRdb stores in-frame clones only, minus some. The sample has roughly 50,000 clones, 65% to 85% seen once. The ends were cut back, 0 bases at V and 3 bases at J, with 8 bases in the middle. CDR3 length equals 14 residues. In germline, CDR1 is MNHNS, CDR2 SASEGT. This record belongs to a study of radiotherapy plus CTLA-4 blockade in lung cancer. The source was peripheral blood, collected from a patient treated with radiotherapy plus ipilimumab. The chain employs TRBV6-1 and TRBJ1-1, with D maybe TRBD1 (5 bases). This TCR came from a human donor with non-small cell lung cancer who had a partial response to radiotherapy plus ipilimumab. CDR3 residues: CASSEAGGYTEAFF. CDR3 bases: TGTGCCAGCAGTGAAGCGGGGGGGTACACTGAAGCTTTCTTT.